These T cell receptor beta chains were read from a single sample in a study of T cell responses to AZD1222 COVID-19 vaccine. Measured with immunoSEQ multiplex PCR; TCRdb has only the in-frame clones, and not every one. The table shows roughly 160,000 clones, with around 90% occurring only once. The input for sequencing was peripheral blood, taken 28 days after the second AZD1222 dose. Receptors were obtained from an adult who received the AZD1222 COVID-19 vaccine. Each CDR3 is given with its conserved first and last residue. The D gene is left open where the match is weak. A clone size is listed for some rows: how often the clone was seen (once, few, many), or a class if it is expanded.

>TRBJ1-4|TRBV10-3|.|.
TGTGCCATCAGTGAGTCGACGGGGGCGGGTGAAAAACTGTTTTTT
CAISESTGAGEKLFF
>TRBJ1-1|TRBV5-5|.|.
TGTGCCAGCAGCCCTGGGGGGGGTCGAACTGAAGCTTTCTTT
CASSPGGGRTEAFF
>TRBJ1-5|TRBV7-8|.|.
TGTGCCAGCAGCCCGTTGGCAGGGAACAATCAGCCCCAGCATTTT
CASSPLAGNNQPQHF
>TRBJ1-5|TRBV6-2/TRBV6-3|.|.
TGTGCCAGCAGCGGCCTCCGTGGTCAGCCCCAGCATTTT
CASSGLRGQPQHF
>TRBJ1-2|TRBV3-1/TRBV3-2|.|.
TGTGCCAGCAGCCACCGGGGGAGAGGCGGCTACACCTTC
CASSHRGRGGYTF
>TRBJ1-2|TRBV6-5|.|once
TGTGCCAGCAGCGCCGGCGGGGGGGACTATGGCTACACCTTC
CASSAGGGDYGYTF
>TRBJ1-1|TRBV19|.|once
TGTGCCAGTAGGCGGCTTTCCATGAACACTGAAGCTTTCTTT
CASRRLSMNTEAFF
>TRBJ1-3|TRBV7-6|.|.
TGTGCCAGCAGCTTAGTCGACTGGAACTCTGGAAACACCATATATTTT
CASSLVDWNSGNTIYF
>TRBJ1-5|TRBV2|.|.
TGTGCCAGCAGCGACAAGTTGAGCAATCAGCCCCAGCATTTT
CASSDKLSNQPQHF
>TRBJ2-3|TRBV5-1|.|.
TGCGCCAGCAGCTTGGACGGGGGTGCAGATGCGCAGTATTTT
CASSLDGGADAQYF
>TRBJ2-4|TRBV7-8|.|.
TGTGCCAGCAGCTTAGAGGCGGGAGCCAAAAACATTCAGTACTTC
CASSLEAGAKNIQYF
>TRBJ2-2|TRBV5-1|.|once
TGCGCCAGCAGCCGACAGGCGAACACCGGGGAGCTGTTTTTT
CASSRQANTGELFF
>TRBJ1-1|TRBV27|TRBD1|.
TGTGCCACCGGAGCCGGGACAGGGGAAGTGAACACTGAAGCTTTCTTT
CATGAGTGEVNTEAFF
>TRBJ1-4|TRBV5-4|TRBD1|.
TGTGCCAGCAGCTCCCCGGGACAGGAAAAACTGTTTTTT
CASSSPGQEKLFF
>TRBJ2-7|TRBV5-1|.|.
TGCGCCAGCAGCCCACAGCAGGGCATCCGGTACGAGCAGTACTTC
CASSPQQGIRYEQYF
>TRBJ2-7|TRBV21-1|.|.
TGTGCCAGCAGGCGGACGGCTTACGAGCAGTACTTC
CASRRTAYEQYF
>TRBJ1-5|TRBV7-2|.|.
TGTGCCAGCAGCGCATTAAAGGGCACGTATCAGCCCCAGCATTTT
CASSALKGTYQPQHF
>TRBJ2-1|TRBV5-4|TRBD2|.
TGTGCCAGCAGCTTGCGGCTAGCGGGATACAATGAGCAGTTCTTC
CASSLRLAGYNEQFF
>TRBJ1-1|TRBV4-1|.|.
TGCGCCAGCAGCCAAGAAATCGGAGCCTGGACGAACACTGAAGCTTTCTTT
CASSQEIGAWTNTEAFF
>TRBJ2-1|TRBV29-1|.|.
TGCAGCGTTAAACAGGGCGGTGAGCAGTTCTTC
CSVKQGGEQFF
>TRBJ1-5|TRBV6-5|.|.
TGTGCCAGCCGGTGGGGGGGCGCGGAGCAGCCCCAGCATTTT
CASRWGGAEQPQHF
>TRBJ1-1|TRBV4-1|.|.
TGCGCCAGCAGCCAAGCGTTCAGGGGGAACACTGAAGCTTTCTTT
CASSQAFRGNTEAFF
>TRBJ1-2|TRBV6-6|TRBD1|.
TGTGCCAGCAGTTACCCTGGGACAGGGGACTATGGCTACACCTTC
CASSYPGTGDYGYTF
>TRBJ1-1|TRBV7-9|.|.
TGTGCCAGCAGCTTAGAAAATATGGATTCCGCGATACGCGCTTTCTTT
CASSLENMDSAIRAFF
>TRBJ1-1|TRBV30|TRBD1|few
TGTGCCTGGAGTACAGGGGTCAACACTGAAGCTTTCTTT
CAWSTGVNTEAFF
>TRBJ1-4|TRBV30|.|.
TGTGCCTGGAGTCCAGGACTGATTACTAATGAAAAACTGTTTTTT
CAWSPGLITNEKLFF
>TRBJ2-7|TRBV6-2/TRBV6-3|TRBD1|.
TGTGCCAGCAGTTACCCGGGACAGGACTACGAGCAGTACTTC
CASSYPGQDYEQYF
>TRBJ2-7|TRBV18|TRBD1|.
TGTGCCAGCTCAGCAGGACAGGGGGCCCTCAACGAGCAGTACTTC
CASSAGQGALNEQYF
>TRBJ1-4|TRBV14|.|.
TGTGCCAGCAGCCTTTTAGGGGGAGGTGAAAAACTGTTTTTT
CASSLLGGGEKLFF
>TRBJ1-2|TRBV4-1|.|once
TGCGCCAGCAGCCAAGATGGGCCGTTATATGGCTACACCTTC
CASSQDGPLYGYTF
>TRBJ2-5|TRBV25-1|.|few
TGTGCCAGCAGTGGCAATAACGACGGAGAGACCCAGTACTTC
CASSGNNDGETQYF
>TRBJ2-7|TRBV6-5|.|.
TGTGCCAGCAGTTACGGGGGGGCGGATTACGAGCAGTACTTC
CASSYGGADYEQYF
>TRBJ2-7|TRBV5-8|.|.
TGTGCCAGCAGCTTTTCGGCCCGATTCGGACCTTCGTACGAGCAGTACTTC
CASSFSARFGPSYEQYF
>TRBJ2-2|TRBV4-2|TRBD2|.
TGTGCCAGCAGCCAAAACCCGGGACTAGCGGCAGCGAACACCGGGGAGCTGTTTTTT
CASSQNPGLAAANTGELFF
>TRBJ1-5|TRBV28|TRBD1|.
TGTGCCAGCAGTTTACCCGGGACAGAGAATCAGCCCCAGCATTTT
CASSLPGTENQPQHF
>TRBJ2-1|TRBV27|TRBD1|.
TGTGCCAGCAGTTTGGCACATTCACAGGGGTTCCACAATGAGCAGTTCTTC
CASSLAHSQGFHNEQFF
>TRBJ2-2|TRBV5-1|.|.
TGCGCCAGCAGCCCGGACCCAAATTACACCGGGGAGCTGTTTTTT
CASSPDPNYTGELFF
>TRBJ1-4|TRBV4-3|.|.
TGCGCCAGCAGCCAAGTAGGTGAAAAACTGTTTTTT
CASSQVGEKLFF
>TRBJ1-1|TRBV15|.|.
TGTGCCACCAGCAGGGCAGGATCTGCGACTGAAGCTTTCTTT
CATSRAGSATEAFF
>TRBJ2-2|TRBV30|TRBD2|.
TGTGCCTGGAGTCGGCTAGCGGGGAACACCGGGGAGCTGTTTTTT
CAWSRLAGNTGELFF
>TRBJ1-1|TRBV5-5|.|.
TGTGCCAGCAGCCCGGTGTGGGGGCCGTTGGACACTGAAGCTTTCTTT
CASSPVWGPLDTEAFF
>TRBJ1-1|TRBV6-5|.|.
TGTGCCAGCAGTTCCGGGGGGCTCCCGAACACTGAAGCTTTCTTT
CASSSGGLPNTEAFF
>TRBJ2-7|TRBV30|TRBD1|.
TGTGCCTGGTCCGGGACAGGACATCCCTACGAGCAGTACTTC
CAWSGTGHPYEQYF
>TRBJ1-1|TRBV6-2/TRBV6-3|TRBD1|.
TGTGCCAGCAGCCCCCCCCCGGACAGGGGGCGCGGGTTTACTGAAGCTTTCTTT
CASSPPPDRGRGFTEAFF
>TRBJ2-7|TRBV10-2|.|.
TGCGCCAGCAGGGATGACTACGAGCAGTACTTC
CASRDDYEQYF
>TRBJ2-1|TRBV7-2|TRBD2|.
TGTGCCAGCTCAGGACTAGCGACCTACAATGAGCAGTTCTTC
CASSGLATYNEQFF
>TRBJ1-3|TRBV21-1|.|.
TGTGCCAGCAGCAAGAGCAGGGGTGGAAACACCATATATTTT
CASSKSRGGNTIYF
>TRBJ1-6|TRBV13|TRBD1|.
TGTGCCAGCAGCTTCGGGACAGGGATGAATTCACCCCTCCACTTT
CASSFGTGMNSPLHF
>TRBJ2-2|TRBV4-1|.|.
TGCGCCAGCAGCCAAGATTTAGGGCAGGGTGATAACACCGGGGAGCTGTTTTTT
CASSQDLGQGDNTGELFF
>TRBJ2-2|TRBV19|TRBD1|.
TGTGCCAGTAGCACCGGACAGGGGATCGGCGGGGAGCTGTTTTTT
CASSTGQGIGGELFF
>TRBJ1-1|TRBV19|.|once
TGTGCCAGTAGTCCGAACGGTCGGGCAAACACTGAAGCTTTCTTT
CASSPNGRANTEAFF
>TRBJ1-1|TRBV11-2|TRBD1|.
TGTGCCAGCACCGGGACAGAGTTACTTACTGAAGCTTTCTTT
CASTGTELLTEAFF
>TRBJ1-4|TRBV7-6|.|.
TGTGCCAGCAGCTTAGGCGCAGGGGCGTCTTCGGTGTCGGCTAATGAAAAACTGTTTTTT
CASSLGAGASSVSANEKLFF